Following are 19 T cell receptor beta chains from one sample sequenced in a study of control samples from healthy donors and cancer patients. Here immunoSEQ multiplex PCR was the method, and the copy in TCRdb shows in-frame clones only, minus some. The sample carries about 76,000 clones, around 90% recorded once. Material for sequencing was PBMCs. These receptors were taken from a woman between 45 and 60 years old with colorectal cancer.

J is TRBJ2-5 and V is TRBV3-1 (or the pseudogene TRBV3-2), with D uncertain. The CDR3 covers 12 residues. Germline V gives CDR1 LGHDT, CDR2 YNNKEL (reference sequence). Trimming removed 1 base at V and 5 bases at J, with 5 bases between. The CDR3 protein is CASSQAEETQYF. CDR3 sequence (DNA): TGTGCCAGCAGCCAAGCGGAGGAGACCCAGTACTTC.

The gene calls are TRBV27 and TRBJ2-1; TRBD2 is a possible D gene (6 bases). CDR3 length: 13 residues. Trimming pared 6 bases from V and 9 bases from J, leaving 15 bases between. CDR1 and CDR2 (germline): MNHEY, SMNVEV (reference sequence). Written as DNA, the CDR3 is TGTGCCAGCAGGGGACTTCGCGGCACTGAGCAGTTCTTC. It codes for CASRGLRGTEQFF.

The chain combines TRBV6-4 with TRBJ2-3; 7 nucleotides match TRBD2. Germline lookup yields CDR1 MRHNA and CDR2 SNTAGT. The CDR3 covers 15 residues. V lost 8 bases, J lost 2 bases, and 10 bases stayed unmatched. The CDR3 DNA sequence: TGTGCCAGCTCTTCCACCGGGGGGACCACAGATACGCAGTATTTT. This translates into CASSSTGGTTDTQYF.

The CDR3 reads CASSLAGDNNEQFF. CDR3 coding DNA: TGTGCCAGCAGTCTAGCCGGGGACAACAATGAGCAGTTCTTC. The gene calls are TRBV7-3 and TRBJ2-1; the D gene is possibly TRBD1 (6 bases). CDR3 length equals 14 residues. Germline V lookup: CDR1 SGHTA, CDR2 FQGTGA. V lost 6 bases, J lost 5 bases, and 14 bases lay in between.

The chain links TRBV12-3 or TRBV12-4 to TRBJ2-1; D unresolved. CDR3 length: 13 amino acids. The germline V and J ends were trimmed by 2 bases and 6 bases, with 8 bases remaining between them. The CDR3: CASSLTPPNEQFF. For the CDR3, the DNA is TGTGCCAGCAGTTTAACGCCTCCCAATGAGCAGTTCTTC.

The rearrangement links TRBV7-3 to TRBJ1-1; D is unresolved. Germline V gives CDR1 SGHTA, CDR2 FQGTGA. The CDR3 sequence is 13 residues long. Trimming took off 1 base at V and 3 bases at J, with 6 bases between the two ends. The CDR3 sequence: CASSLMQDTEAFF. The CDR3 nucleotides read TGTGCCAGCAGCTTAATGCAGGACACTGAAGCTTTCTTT.

This sequence joins TRBV10-3 and TRBJ1-4; D not certain. V was pared by 10 bases and J by 2 bases, with 11 bases between. This CDR3 is 13 amino acids long. Germline V lookup: CDR1 ENHRY, CDR2 SYGVKD. The CDR3 loop reads CASKGGTNEKLFF. The CDR3 region has the DNA TGTGCCAGCAAAGGCGGGACTAATGAAAAACTGTTTTTT.

The chain combines TRBV2 with TRBJ2-3; 11 bases align to TRBD1. Germline V gene lookup returns CDR1 SNHLY and CDR2 FYNNEI. Trimming cost V 3 bases and J 2 bases; bases outside gene matches: 7. CDR3 length: 17 residues. The CDR3 nucleotides read TGTGCCAGCAGTGATGGACAGGGGGCGTATAACACAGATACGCAGTATTTT. Translation gives CASSDGQGAYNTDTQYF.

This sequence joins TRBV9 and TRBJ2-5; 8 positions agree with TRBD2. There are 15 residues in the CDR3. V lost 3 bases, J lost 1 base, and 5 bases stayed unmatched. Looked up from germline, CDR1 is SGDLS and CDR2 is YYNGEE. CDR3 region: CASSERGGSQETQYF. The CDR3 bases are TGTGCCAGCAGCGAACGGGGGGGAAGCCAAGAGACCCAGTACTTC.

The count of this clone is one. The V and J genes are TRBV5-1 and TRBJ2-3, with D unclear. Deletions cut 2 bases from V and 2 bases from J, with 9 bases between. CDR1 and CDR2 from the germline V gene are SGHRS and YFSETQ. The CDR3 extends over 14 amino acids. This chain's CDR3 is CASSFGQTTDTQYF. The CDR3, as DNA: TGCGCCAGCAGCTTCGGGCAGACCACAGATACGCAGTATTTT.

V gene TRBV13 combines with J gene TRBJ2-5; D gene ambiguous. The V end was cut by 5 bases, the J end by 2 bases, with 3 bases between. Germline V gene data show CDR1 as PRHDT and CDR2 as FYEKMQ (reference sequence). The CDR3 runs 11 residues. The CDR3 DNA sequence: TGTGCCAGCAGCCCACAAGAGACCCAGTACTTC. Translation: CASSPQETQYF.

This clone was counted once. The V gene is TRBV6-5, the J gene TRBJ1-2; D call uncertain. V lost 2 bases, J lost 6 bases, and 13 bases lay in between. Germline CDR1 reads MNHEY; CDR2 reads SVGAGI. The CDR3 sequence is 14 residues long. The CDR3 DNA sequence: TGTGCCAGCAGTTACGGTTTTGAACACGATGGCTACACCTTC. This sequence encodes CASSYGFEHDGYTF.

The chain combines TRBV10-3 with TRBJ2-3; maybe TRBD2 (5 bases). V lost 5 bases to trimming and J lost 1 base, with 16 bases between them. This CDR3 spans 16 amino acids. Germline CDR1 is ENHRY and CDR2 is SYGVKD. The CDR3 DNA sequence: TGTGCCATCAGTTTTAACGAGGGTGGCCGCACAGATACGCAGTATTTT. This encodes CAISFNEGGRTDTQYF.

V and J are TRBV6-1 and TRBJ1-6; the D is unclear. Germline CDR1 and CDR2: MNHNS and SASEGT. Between the trimmed V and J ends, which lost 4 bases and 0 bases, there was a span of 16 bases. This CDR3 spans 18 amino acids. The CDR3 reads CASSVTASTSSYNSPLHF. The CDR3 DNA follows: TGTGCCAGCAGTGTAACCGCGAGTACCAGCTCCTATAATTCACCCCTCCACTTT.

This clone has only one observation. The chain combines TRBV12-3 or TRBV12-4 with TRBJ2-1; TRBD1 might be the D (8 bases). The V end lost 3 bases, the J end lost 9 bases, and 12 bases lay between the germline ends. The CDR3 has 13 residues. The CDR3 DNA is TGTGCCAGCAGTTTTAACAGGGGGGGTGAGCAGTTCTTC. Residues: CASSFNRGGEQFF.

The CDR3, as DNA: TGTGCCAATACCGGGACAGGTAGCAATCAGCCCCAGCATTTT. Amino acids: CANTGTGSNQPQHF. This chain links TRBV19 with TRBJ1-5, with 8 nucleotides matching TRBD1. Germline V gives CDR1 LNHDA, CDR2 SQIVND (reference sequence). The CDR3 loop spans 14 amino acids. J gave up 0 bases and V 10 bases, and 5 bases lay outside the gene matches. The full variable domain, its missing parts supplied by reference TRBV19 and TRBJ1-5, is DGGITQSPKYLFRKEGQNVTLSCEQNLNHDAMYWYRQDPGQGLRLIYYSQIVNDFQKGDIAEGYSVSREKKESFPLTVTSAQKNPTAFYLCANTGTGSNQPQHFGDGTRLSIL.

As DNA, the CDR3 is TGTGCCTGGAGTTATGACAGGACTAGCTCCTATAATTCACCCCTCCACTTT. This translates into CAWSYDRTSSYNSPLHF. The chain carries TRBV30 and TRBJ1-6; TRBD1 might be the D (6 bases). V lost 2 bases, J lost 0 bases, and 14 bases lay in between. Germline CDR1 reads GTSNPN; CDR2 reads SVGIG (reference sequence). This CDR3 region has 17 residues.

The rearrangement links TRBV5-1 to TRBJ2-7; TRBD1 might be the D (6 bases). Germline lookup yields CDR1 SGHRS and CDR2 YFSETQ. The ends were cut back, 5 bases at V and 4 bases at J, with 10 bases in the middle. This CDR3 has 12 amino acids. The CDR3 loop is CASSLTGYEQYV. CDR3 sequence (DNA): TGCGCCAGCAGTTTAACAGGGTACGAGCAGTACGTC.

This chain connects TRBV4-3 to TRBJ1-4; D may be TRBD1 (5 bases). V lost 2 bases, J lost 8 bases, and 15 bases lay in between. There are 15 residues in the CDR3. Germline V gene sequence: CDR1 LGHNA, CDR2 YSLEER. CDR3: CASSQSGTLTEKLFF. DNA for the CDR3: TGCGCCAGCAGCCAATCCGGGACCCTCACGGAAAAACTGTTTTTT.